A single sample is the source of the 20 T cell receptor beta chains below, sequenced in a study of preoperative IRX-2 immunotherapy in early breast cancer. TCRdb keeps only in-frame clones here, not all; method: immunoSEQ multiplex PCR. The sample consists of about 6,600 clones, roughly 79% of them appearing once. As for treatment: preoperative locoregional IRX-2 cytokine immunotherapy. The material was tumor tissue, obtained before IRX-2 immunotherapy. The origin of the receptors is a human donor with breast cancer.

The rearrangement joins TRBV11-3 to TRBJ2-5, with D perhaps given as TRBD1 or TRBD2 (5 bases each). This CDR3 region has 15 residues. The germline V gene has CDR1 SGHNT and CDR2 YENEEA. V lost 1 base and J lost 4, with 13 bases in between. CDR3 sequence: CASSLGGTKRETQYF. The CDR3, as DNA: TGTGCCAGCAGCTTAGGGGGGACCAAAAGAGAGACCCAGTACTTC. The whole variable domain, remainder taken from reference TRBV11-3 and TRBJ2-5, is EAGVVQSPRYKIIEKKQPVAFWCNPISGHNTLYWYLQNLGQGPELLIRYENEEAVDDSQLPKDRFSAERLKGVDSTLKIQPAELGDSAVYLCASSLGGTKRETQYFGPGTRLLVL.

Within the sample, this clone is medium-sized (0.01 to 0.1%). The chain recombines TRBV11-3 with TRBJ2-3; 8 nucleotides agree with TRBD2. Germline CDR1 and CDR2: SGHNT and YENEEA. This CDR3 spans 14 amino acids. The junction had 5 bases not matched to a gene; V was cut back by 2 bases and J by 7 bases. In DNA form, the CDR3 reads TGTGCCAGCAGCTTAAGCGGGGGTAGAAATACGCAGTATTTT. This codes for CASSLSGGRNTQYF.

The rearrangement uses TRBV5-1 and TRBJ2-3; D is unresolved. V was cut by 0 bases and J by 2 bases, with 10 bases left in between. The length of the CDR3 is 15 residues. The germline V gene has CDR1 SGHRS and CDR2 YFSETQ. The CDR3 DNA sequence: TGCGCCAGCAGCTTGGCCGGGTACAACACAGATACGCAGTATTTT. As protein: CASSLAGYNTDTQYF.

In nucleotides, the CDR3 is TGTGCCAGCAGCTTGGCCCGGGGGTGGTACAATGAGCAGTTCTTC. It is translated as CASSLARGWYNEQFF. The chain links TRBV11-3 to TRBJ2-1; D possibly corresponds to TRBD2 (6 bases). This CDR3 region has 15 residues. Germline CDR1 SGHNT, CDR2 YENEEA. Trimming pared 3 bases from V and 4 bases from J, leaving 13 bases between.

V is TRBV18 and J is TRBJ1-4; D possibly corresponds to TRBD1 (5 bases). The V and J ends lost 6 bases and 3 bases respectively, with 8 bases between them. The CDR3 runs to 13 residues. From germline, CDR1 is KGHSH and CDR2 LQKENI. The DNA for the CDR3 is TGTGCCAGCTCGGGGCAGTCTAATGAAAAACTGTTTTTT. Residues: CASSGQSNEKLFF. The complete variable domain, with remaining parts taken from reference TRBV18 and TRBJ1-4, reads NAGVMQNPRHLVRRRGQEARLRCSPMKGHSHVYWYRQLPEEGLKFMVYLQKENIIDESGMPKERFSAEFPKEGPSILRIQQVVRGDSAAYFCASSGQSNEKLFFGSGTQLSVL.

The rearrangement uses TRBV6-8 and TRBJ2-4; 9 bases are shared with TRBD1. This CDR3 region has 15 residues. Per the germline V gene, CDR1 is MNHGY and CDR2 is SAAAGT. V lost 2 bases and J lost 7; bases outside the gene matches: 6. The CDR3 region is CASSYTGGAWNIQYF. DNA of the CDR3: TGTGCCAGCAGTTACACAGGGGGCGCTTGGAACATTCAGTACTTC.

This clone came up once. The chain couples TRBV7-2 to TRBJ2-5; D is unresolved. Germline CDR1 is SGHTA and CDR2 is FQGNSA. The V gene lost 3 bases and the J gene lost 7 bases, with 18 bases spanning the gap. The CDR3 runs 15 residues. Written as DNA, the CDR3 is TGTGCCAGCAGCTTGTTCGGCGGCGGCGCTGGGACCCAGTACTTC. This codes for CASSLFGGGAGTQYF.

This rearrangement joins TRBV9 to TRBJ1-6; TRBD1 agrees at 10 bases. This CDR3 is built from 15 residues. CDR1 is SGDLS, CDR2 YYNGEE, per germline. Losses at the gene ends were 5 bases for V and 10 bases for J; bases not matched to a gene: 9. The CDR3 is CASSEGAGQGSPLHF. The CDR3 bases are TGTGCCAGCAGTGAAGGCGCGGGACAGGGGTCACCCCTCCACTTT.

CDR3 sequence reads: CASSLIDRGHEQYF. The CDR3 region has the DNA TGTGCCAGCAGCTTAATAGACAGGGGGCACGAGCAGTACTTC. The chain uses TRBV14 and TRBJ2-7; 10 bases align to TRBD1. CDR3 length: 14 amino acids. After removal of 5 bases from V and 5 bases from J, the junction contained 6 bases not matched to a gene. In germline, CDR1 is SGHDN, CDR2 FVKESK.

The chain joins TRBV7-2 to TRBJ2-5, with TRBD1 matching over 9 bases. V dropped 5 bases and J dropped 14; count of bases not matched to a gene: 12. From germline, CDR1 is SGHTA and CDR2 FQGNSA. The CDR3 has 13 amino acids. The CDR3 reads CASSPQDRGAPYF. CDR3 DNA sequence: TGTGCCAGCAGCCCCCAGGACAGGGGCGCTCCATACTTC.

This clone has just a few counts. This chain connects TRBV15 to TRBJ2-1; the match to TRBD2 covers 8 bases. The V segment lost 1 base and the J segment 4 bases; nucleotides outside the gene matches: 3. CDR1 is LNHNV, CDR2 YYDKDF, per germline (reference sequence). The CDR3 totals 15 residues. The CDR3 spells CATSRVAGSYNEQFF. CDR3 DNA: TGTGCCACCAGCAGAGTAGCGGGATCGTACAATGAGCAGTTCTTC.

This clone was observed once. The chain uses TRBV7-4 and TRBJ1-1; D is undetermined. The germline V and J ends were trimmed by 9 bases and 0 bases, with 11 bases remaining between them. Germline V gene data show CDR1 as SGHVT and CDR2 as SQSDAQ. The CDR3 spans 13 residues. The CDR3 nucleotides read TGTGCCAGTCAGACGGGGATGAACACTGAAGCTTTCTTT. It specifies CASQTGMNTEAFF.

The chain combines TRBV6-8 with TRBJ2-1, with D perhaps TRBD1 or TRBD2 (6 bases each). The CDR3 runs to 13 residues. Trimming shortened V by 8 bases and J by 14 bases, and 22 bases separated the two germline ends. CDR1 is MNHGY and CDR2 is SAAAGT in the germline V gene. CDR3 sequence: CASARVYREEKFF. CDR3 bases: TGTGCCAGCGCCCGAGTATACAGGGAGGAGAAGTTCTTC.

The chain couples TRBV7-5 to TRBJ1-4. TRBV7-5 is a pseudogene. This CDR3 has 16 residues. The CDR3: CASSSLRTSYNEKLFF. CDR3 bases: TGTGCCAGCAGCTCCCTTAGAACCTCATATAATGAAAAACTGTTTTTT.

The rearrangement joins TRBV7-6 to TRBJ1-1, with TRBD1 as a possible D gene (6 bases). This CDR3 has 16 amino acids. The germline CDR1 and CDR2 sequences are SGHVS and FNYEAQ. V was shortened by 2 bases and J by 1 base, with 14 bases between the two germline ends. The CDR3 reads CASSLSGGLENTEAFF. The CDR3 bases are TGTGCCAGCAGCTTAAGCGGGGGGCTAGAGAACACTGAAGCTTTCTTT.

The rearrangement joins TRBV23-1 to TRBJ1-1; 8 bases agree with TRBD1. TRBV23-1 is classed as an ORF, of uncertain function. V lost 6 bases and J lost 6; bases outside the gene matches: 12. This CDR3 has 15 amino acids. Here the CDR3 DNA reads TGCGCCAGCAGCCAAACGGACAGGGTTAACGCTGAAGCTTTCTTT. Translating it yields CASSQTDRVNAEAFF.

In this sample, this clone turned up a few times. The chain carries TRBV5-1 and TRBJ1-5, with 7 nucleotides matching TRBD1. The J segment lost 6 bases and the V segment lost 0 bases, leaving 3 bases of the junction unmatched. Germline V gene lookup returns CDR1 SGHRS and CDR2 YFSETQ. The CDR3 runs 14 residues. The CDR3 spells CASSLGRGSQPQHF. CDR3 nucleotide sequence: TGCGCCAGCAGCTTGGGCAGGGGGAGTCAGCCCCAGCATTTT. Variable domain in full (rest from reference TRBV5-1 and TRBJ1-5): KAGVTQTPRYLIKTRGQQVTLSCSPISGHRSVSWYQQTPGQGLQFLFEYFSETQRNKGNFPGRFSGRQFSNSRSEMNVSTLELGDSALYLCASSLGRGSQPQHFGDGTRLSIL.

The chain joins TRBV11-3 to TRBJ1-1, with D possibly TRBD1 on 5 matching bases. The CDR3 sequence is 15 residues long. V lost 2 bases, J lost 1 base, and 11 bases lay in between. Germline CDR1 and CDR2: SGHNT and YENEEA. The CDR3 is CASSLSGRGNTEAFF. The CDR3 region has the DNA TGTGCCAGCAGCTTAAGTGGGAGGGGGAACACTGAAGCTTTCTTT.

This clone came up once. The genes are TRBV11-3 and TRBJ2-1; 8 positions agree with TRBD1. The CDR3 runs to 15 residues. V gave up 1 base and J gave up 7 bases; unmatched junction bases: 6. Germline V gives CDR1 SGHNT, CDR2 YENEEA. Here the CDR3 reads CASSLVSGGGNEQFF. DNA for the CDR3: TGTGCCAGCAGCTTAGTTTCAGGGGGCGGGAATGAGCAGTTCTTC.

The chain combines TRBV23-1 with TRBJ1-1; D remains unclear. TRBV23-1 is an ORF for which the function is uncertain. The V and J ends lost 7 bases and 0 bases respectively, with 12 bases between them. The CDR3 has 14 residues. The CDR3, as DNA: TGCGCCAGCAAGACCTGGGTATTGAACACTGAAGCTTTCTTT. This translates into CASKTWVLNTEAFF.